The rows below give T cell receptor beta chains drawn from one sample of a study of CD4 T cells in relation to SARS-CoV-2 and coronaviruses. The antigens these receptors bind are not known. Profiled with immunoSEQ multiplex PCR; TCRdb holds only in-frame clones, not every one. In the table there are tens of thousands of clones, about 80% of which are singletons. Material for sequencing was CD4+ T cells from PBMCs, cultured in vitro. These receptors came from a human donor in good health. Both conserved end residues are part of each CDR3. D genes are given only for firm matches. Where a row states a size, it is once, few, many or the class of an expanded clone; other rows omit it.

v_call	cdr3_length	d_call	j_call	clone_size	cdr3_aa	cdr3_nt
TRBV9	15	NA	TRBJ2-2	NA	CASSVEPLNTGELFF	TGTGCCAGCAGCGTAGAGCCACTAAACACCGGGGAGCTGTTTTTT
TRBV19	14	NA	TRBJ2-3	NA	CASSIKGPTDTQYF	TGTGCCAGTAGTATTAAGGGCCCCACAGATACGCAGTATTTT
TRBV2	14	TRBD1	TRBJ1-1	NA	CASSGNRGGTEAFF	TGTGCCAGCAGTGGAAACAGGGGTGGCACTGAAGCTTTCTTT
TRBV30	13	NA	TRBJ1-5	NA	CAWSPDGNQPQHF	TGTGCCTGGAGTCCGGACGGCAATCAGCCCCAGCATTTT
TRBV7-3	16	TRBD2	TRBJ2-3	NA	CASSLRWGGSTDTQYF	TGTGCCAGCAGCCTACGTTGGGGGGGATCCACAGATACGCAGTATTTT
TRBV12-3/TRBV12-4	11	NA	TRBJ1-1	NA	CASTPNTEAFF	TGTGCCTCAACACCGAACACTGAAGCTTTCTTT
TRBV15	15	NA	TRBJ1-2	NA	CATSREGYNFGGYTF	TGTGCCACCAGCAGAGAAGGTTACAATTTCGGGGGCTACACCTTC
TRBV7-9	13	NA	TRBJ1-1	NA	CASSSQGDTEAFF	TGTGCCAGCAGCTCTCAGGGTGACACTGAAGCTTTCTTT
TRBV7-9	15	TRBD1	TRBJ1-4	NA	CASSFRGPTNEKLFF	TGTGCCAGCAGCTTTAGGGGGCCGACTAATGAAAAACTGTTTTTT
TRBV11-1	15	NA	TRBJ2-7	once	CASSLSTWNSYEQYF	TGTGCCAGCAGCTTATCGACTTGGAACTCCTACGAGCAGTACTTC
TRBV2	15	NA	TRBJ2-7	NA	CASTLSGTQANEQYF	TGTGCCAGCACCCTTTCCGGGACTCAAGCCAACGAGCAGTACTTC
TRBV5-1	16	TRBD2	TRBJ2-3	NA	CASSLATSGSADTQYF	TGCGCCAGCAGCTTGGCGACTAGCGGGAGTGCAGATACGCAGTATTTT
TRBV29-1	13	NA	TRBJ2-1	NA	CSTTPPTDNEQFF	TGCAGCACGACACCACCAACGGACAATGAGCAGTTCTTC
TRBV3-1/TRBV3-2	14	NA	TRBJ1-2	once	CASSQGGFVSVYTF	TGTGCCAGCAGCCAAGGCGGATTTGTTTCTGTCTACACCTTC
TRBV28	12	NA	TRBJ1-1	few	CATWGWPQEAFF	TGTGCCACCTGGGGATGGCCCCAAGAAGCTTTCTTT
TRBV4-2	13	TRBD1	TRBJ1-6	few	CASNDRDGSPLHF	TGTGCCAGCAACGACAGGGATGGGTCACCCCTCCACTTT
TRBV6-4	16	TRBD1	TRBJ2-2	NA	CASSDGAGGAAGELFF	TGTGCCAGCAGTGACGGGGCAGGGGGCGCGGCCGGGGAGCTGTTTTTT
TRBV19	14	NA	TRBJ2-5	NA	CASSRRQSGETQYF	TGTGCCAGTAGTCGTCGACAATCAGGGGAGACCCAGTACTTC
TRBV27	15	NA	TRBJ2-7	few	CASSPRPWGWNEQYF	TGTGCCAGCAGCCCTCGCCCGTGGGGTTGGAACGAGCAGTACTTC
TRBV11-2	14	TRBD2	TRBJ2-1	once	CASSRGLADNEQFF	TGTGCCAGCAGCCGAGGGCTAGCGGACAATGAGCAGTTCTTC
TRBV5-1	16	TRBD1	TRBJ1-1	NA	CASSSSGQGDYTEAFF	TGCGCCAGCAGCTCCTCCGGACAGGGGGACTACACTGAAGCTTTCTTT
TRBV19	14	TRBD1	TRBJ2-1	NA	CASSNRGLTNEQFF	TGTGCCAGTAGTAACAGGGGGCTGACGAATGAGCAGTTCTTC
TRBV13	11	NA	TRBJ2-7	NA	CASSHSYEQYF	TGTGCCAGCAGCCACTCTTACGAGCAGTACTTC
TRBV19	16	NA	TRBJ1-3	NA	CASSLTGVLSGNTIYF	TGTGCCAGTAGTTTGACCGGGGTACTATCTGGAAACACCATATATTTT
TRBV7-9	12	NA	TRBJ1-1	few	CASRTFTGVAFF	TGTGCCAGTCGGACATTTACCGGTGTAGCTTTCTTT
TRBV5-1	15	NA	TRBJ2-7	few	CASRFLRDGPYEQYF	TGCGCCAGCAGGTTCCTACGGGACGGCCCCTACGAGCAGTACTTC
TRBV19	16	TRBD1	TRBJ2-3	NA	CASSRLGTGYEDTQYF	TGTGCCAGTAGTAGACTCGGGACAGGGTATGAAGATACGCAGTATTTT
TRBV19	17	TRBD2	TRBJ2-3	NA	CASSIRGAGGQADTQYF	TGTGCCAGTAGTATTCGGGGCGCGGGAGGCCAGGCAGATACGCAGTATTTT
TRBV28	14	NA	TRBJ2-5	NA	CASSLWDSQETQYF	TGTGCCAGCAGTTTATGGGACAGTCAAGAGACCCAGTACTTC
TRBV5-1	16	TRBD2	TRBJ2-3	NA	CASSPPTSGSTDTQYF	TGCGCCAGCAGCCCGCCGACTAGCGGGAGTACAGATACGCAGTATTTT
TRBV6-2/TRBV6-3	16	NA	TRBJ2-1	NA	CASSYSPGARVGEQFF	TGTGCCAGCAGTTACTCTCCGGGGGCAAGGGTCGGTGAGCAGTTCTTC
TRBV6-1	18	NA	TRBJ2-6	NA	CASSEGWGSRAGANVLTF	TGTGCCAGCAGTGAAGGATGGGGCAGTCGGGCTGGGGCCAACGTCCTGACTTTC
TRBV7-2	15	NA	TRBJ1-3	NA	CASSLIQGPGNTIYF	TGTGCCAGCAGCTTAATCCAGGGTCCGGGAAACACCATATATTTT
TRBV9	15	NA	TRBJ2-3	NA	CASSVSWKGTDTQYF	TGTGCCAGCAGCGTAAGCTGGAAAGGCACAGATACGCAGTATTTT
TRBV19	13	NA	TRBJ1-5	NA	CASSPQLRQPQHF	TGTGCCAGTAGTCCCCAACTTCGGCAGCCCCAGCATTTT
TRBV2	14	NA	TRBJ1-1	NA	CASRGGEVNTEAFF	TGTGCCAGCAGGGGAGGGGAGGTTAACACTGAAGCTTTCTTT
TRBV30	12	NA	TRBJ2-7	few	CAWSRQSYEQYF	TGTGCCTGGAGCCGACAGTCCTACGAGCAGTACTTC
TRBV2	14	TRBD1	TRBJ1-5	NA	CASSPGQGNQPQHF	TGTGCCAGCAGTCCCGGACAGGGCAATCAGCCCCAGCATTTT
TRBV25-1	12	NA	TRBJ2-7	NA	CASSEDPLEQYF	TGTGCCAGCAGTGAAGATCCCCTAGAGCAGTACTTC
TRBV18	16	TRBD2	TRBJ2-3	NA	CASSGGLAGTTDTQYF	TGTGCCAGCTCAGGAGGACTAGCGGGAACCACAGATACGCAGTATTTT
TRBV6-2/TRBV6-3	13	NA	TRBJ2-7	few	CASSYSSTGEQYF	TGTGCCAGCAGTTACTCTTCGACAGGCGAGCAGTACTTC
TRBV7-3	13	NA	TRBJ1-1	NA	CASSLDRYTEAFF	TGTGCCAGCAGCCTTGACAGATACACTGAAGCTTTCTTT
TRBV19	14	TRBD1	TRBJ1-5	few	CASSIQGVNQPQHF	TGTGCCAGTAGTATACAGGGGGTCAATCAGCCCCAGCATTTT
TRBV14	15	TRBD2	TRBJ2-5	NA	CASSQAVGLVETQYF	TGTGCCAGCAGCCAAGCGGTCGGACTAGTTGAGACCCAGTACTTC
TRBV29-1	15	NA	TRBJ2-1	NA	CSVSRSRDPYNEQFF	TGCAGCGTGTCACGGAGCAGGGACCCCTACAATGAGCAGTTCTTC
TRBV10-2	13	NA	TRBJ1-5	NA	CASSLGQGQPQHF	TGCGCCAGCAGTTTGGGGCAGGGTCAGCCCCAGCATTTT
TRBV5-4	16	TRBD2	TRBJ2-7	NA	CASSYLGLAGDDEQYF	TGTGCCAGCAGCTACCTCGGACTAGCGGGAGACGACGAGCAGTACTTC
TRBV29-1	17	TRBD2	TRBJ2-7	NA	CSVLGRLTSGLTYEQYF	TGCAGCGTGCTGGGACGGTTGACTAGCGGTCTTACTTACGAGCAGTACTTC
TRBV19	18	TRBD1	TRBJ2-4	NA	CASTRSGTVGIAKNIQYF	TGTGCCAGTACCCGATCCGGGACAGTGGGGATAGCCAAAAACATTCAGTACTTC
TRBV11-2	16	TRBD1	TRBJ2-7	NA	CASSLALGQGTYEQYF	TGTGCCAGCAGCTTAGCCCTGGGACAGGGCACCTACGAGCAGTACTTC
TRBV5-5	16	TRBD2	TRBJ2-1	NA	CASRLAGTSSYNEQFF	TGTGCCAGCAGACTAGCGGGAACAAGCTCCTACAATGAGCAGTTCTTC
TRBV5-1	19	TRBD2	TRBJ2-7	NA	CASSTQRPGLAGGTYEQYF	TGCGCCAGCAGTACCCAAAGGCCGGGACTAGCGGGAGGAACCTACGAGCAGTACTTC
TRBV5-1	14	NA	TRBJ2-7	NA	CASSLYAGDYEQYF	TGCGCCAGCAGCTTGTATGCCGGGGACTACGAGCAGTACTTC
TRBV5-1	15	TRBD1	TRBJ1-1	few	CASSSRVDRGGEAFF	TGCGCCAGCAGCTCGCGGGTCGACAGGGGAGGTGAAGCTTTCTTT